This TCR beta chain was captured by sequencing in a study of neurological immune-mediated disorders. V was clipped by 4 bases and J by 5 bases, with 12 bases between them. The CDR3 has 13 amino acids. Germline CDR1 is SEHNR and CDR2 is FQNEAQ (reference sequence). There are a few counts of this clonotype. Its specificity is not known. 5'RACE generated cDNA with 10-nucleotide random UMIs. A single run covered 15-18 subjects with over 200 million TCR-beta sequences. TCRdb recomputed calls from the 5' RACE reads with MiXCR, one row per CDR3 protein. Among over 65,000 distinct CDR3 sequences, approximately 10% were seen once, and the ten largest hold 1.5% to 2%. Study-wide results and limits: HTLV-1-associated myelopathy had the most TCR clonal expansion, and multiple sclerosis had the least, less than healthy controls.

The V gene is TRBV7-9, the J gene TRBJ2-7, with D possibly matching TRBD1 (6 bases). Sequencing input: PBMCs. The sequence was collected from a man aged 50-59 years in good health. CDR3 DNA: TGTGCCAGCAGCTCTCAGGGGTTCCACGAGCAGTACTTC. This gives the protein CASSSQGFHEQYF.